Listed below are T cell receptor beta chains from one sample, sequenced in a study of cytomegalovirus exposure and HLA in healthy donors. Using immunoSEQ multiplex PCR, the repertoire was profiled, and TCRdb retains in-frame clones only, with some absent. The repertoire holds about 200,000 clones, with 79% as singletons. The sample consisted of PBMCs. The receptors come from a male donor in good health and CMV-seropositive. The CDR3 runs from the conserved cysteine through the conserved F or W. The D gene is left open where the match is weak. Where a row states a size, it is once, few, many or the class of an expanded clone; other rows omit it.

D,size,V,J,DNA,CDR3
TRBD1,NA,TRBV5-4,TRBJ2-3,TGTGCCAGCAGCTTGGGGACAGGGGGCAAGGATACGCAGTATTTT,CASSLGTGGKDTQYF
TRBD1,NA,TRBV2,TRBJ2-4,TGTGCCAGCGTAGGGACAGACCAAAACATTCAGTACTTC,CASVGTDQNIQYF
NA,NA,TRBV2,TRBJ1-6,TGTGCCAGCAGTCCAGGGTTGATAAATTCACCCCTCCACTTT,CASSPGLINSPLHF
TRBD1,NA,TRBV14,TRBJ2-7,TGTGCCAGCAGCCATCTCGCCAGGGGGCGCGACGAGCAGTACTTC,CASSHLARGRDEQYF
TRBD1,NA,TRBV18,TRBJ2-7,TGTGCCAGCTCACCGGGACAGGGGGCACGACTCGAGCAGTACTTC,CASSPGQGARLEQYF
NA,few,TRBV9,TRBJ1-3,TGTGCCAGCAGCGTAGGGGGCGGGGGAAGTAAGTTCTTCTCTGGAAACACCATATATTTT,CASSVGGGGSKFFSGNTIYF
NA,few,TRBV6-5,TRBJ1-2,TGTGCCAGCAGTTTTGGGGCTGGCTACACCTTC,CASSFGAGYTF
TRBD1,NA,TRBV18,TRBJ1-1,TGTGCCAGCTCACCACCGACAGGGGCGACCACTGAAGCTTTCTTT,CASSPPTGATTEAFF
NA,NA,TRBV6-5,TRBJ1-6,TGTGCCAGCAGTTACGCAGGACAGATAAATTCACCCCTCCACTTT,CASSYAGQINSPLHF
NA,once,TRBV11-3,TRBJ2-3,TGTGCCAGCAGCTTACGGTCAGATACGCAGTATTTT,CASSLRSDTQYF
NA,NA,TRBV18,TRBJ1-2,TGTGCCAGCTCACCCCAGGGGACCTATGGCTACACCTTC,CASSPQGTYGYTF
TRBD1,NA,TRBV5-1,TRBJ2-7,TGCGCCAGCAGCCGGGACAGTTCCTCCTACGAGCAGTACTTC,CASSRDSSSYEQYF
TRBD2,NA,TRBV7-3,TRBJ2-3,TGTGCCAGCAGCCCCGGGGGGGCCTCGGTGGCAGATACGCAGTATTTT,CASSPGGASVADTQYF
TRBD1,NA,TRBV5-1,TRBJ1-1,TGCGCCAGCAGCTGGGACAGAATGAACACTGAAGCTTTCTTT,CASSWDRMNTEAFF
TRBD1,NA,TRBV7-9,TRBJ1-4,TGTGCCAGCAGCCAGGGACAGTTAAATGAAAAACTGTTTTTT,CASSQGQLNEKLFF
TRBD1,NA,TRBV28,TRBJ2-3,TGTGCCAGCAGTTTGGCCGGGACAGCCACAGATACGCAGTATTTT,CASSLAGTATDTQYF
NA,NA,TRBV28,TRBJ1-2,TGTGCCAGCAGTATCCCAGGGGAGCTTTACTATGGCTACACCTTC,CASSIPGELYYGYTF
NA,NA,TRBV19,TRBJ2-7,TGTGCCAGTAGTGCCACAGCCCCCAGGGAGCAGTACTTC,CASSATAPREQYF
NA,few,TRBV30,TRBJ2-7,TGTGCCTGGAGTATAGCAGGGACCTACGAGCAGTACTTC,CAWSIAGTYEQYF
NA,NA,TRBV7-2,TRBJ1-2,TGTGCCAGCAGCTTAGACTCCACCTATGGCTACACCTTC,CASSLDSTYGYTF
TRBD1,NA,TRBV4-3,TRBJ1-5,TGCGCCAGCAGCCAAGTAATCGGGACAGGGGGCTTTCAGCCCCAGCATTTT,CASSQVIGTGGFQPQHF
TRBD1,once,TRBV5-5,TRBJ1-2,TGTGCCAGCAGCTTGCGGACAGGGGCAGGGGATGGCTACACCTTC,CASSLRTGAGDGYTF
NA,NA,TRBV27,TRBJ2-7,TGTGCCAGCAGCAAAAGTGCGTTCCCCTACGAGCAGTACTTC,CASSKSAFPYEQYF
TRBD2,NA,TRBV28,TRBJ2-1,TGTGCCAGCAGTTCGCCGTCGGGGGGGTTCAATGAGCAGTTCTTC,CASSSPSGGFNEQFF
NA,NA,TRBV29-1,TRBJ2-2,TGCAGCGTTGAGTTAGTCGGTGGGGAGCTGTTTTTT,CSVELVGGELFF
TRBD1,few,TRBV4-1,TRBJ1-1,TGCGCCAGCAGCCATCAGGGGGAAAACACTGAAGCTTTCTTT,CASSHQGENTEAFF
NA,NA,TRBV2,TRBJ2-5,TGTGCCAGCAGTAACCAGGGGATACAAGAGACCCAGTACTTC,CASSNQGIQETQYF
TRBD2,NA,TRBV28,TRBJ2-7,TGTGCCAGCAGTTCGGAACCCGGGACTAGCGGGAGTGCCTACGAGCAGTACTTC,CASSSEPGTSGSAYEQYF
TRBD1,NA,TRBV6-5,TRBJ2-3,TGTGCCAGCAGCCGCGACAGGGCAGATACGCAGTATTTT,CASSRDRADTQYF
TRBD1,NA,TRBV9,TRBJ2-7,TGTGCCAGCAGCGCTGTACAGGGGCACGAGCAGTACTTC,CASSAVQGHEQYF
NA,NA,TRBV7-6,TRBJ1-2,TGTGCCAGCAGCTTTGAACAGGGAGGCTACACCTTC,CASSFEQGGYTF
NA,NA,TRBV29-1,TRBJ1-1,TGCAGCGTCGACACTGAAGCTTTCTTT,CSVDTEAFF
NA,NA,TRBV29-1,TRBJ2-2,TGCAGCGTTTACGGAGTCGCCGGGGAGCTGTTTTTT,CSVYGVAGELFF
TRBD2,NA,TRBV5-1,TRBJ2-7,TGCGCCAGCAGCTTGGCTAGCGGGAGGGGGGACGAGCAGTACTTC,CASSLASGRGDEQYF
TRBD1,once,TRBV10-3,TRBJ2-6,TGTGCCATCAGTGCGGGACAGCTCTCTGGGGCCAACGTCCTGACTTTC,CAISAGQLSGANVLTF
TRBD2,NA,TRBV19,TRBJ2-7,TGTGCCAGTAGTATAGATCGGACTAGCGGGAGTTACGAGCAGTACTTC,CASSIDRTSGSYEQYF
NA,NA,TRBV14,TRBJ1-3,TGTGCCAGCAGCCAAGATTTGCCCAACCGCGGTAACGGAAACACCATATATTTT,CASSQDLPNRGNGNTIYF
TRBD1,NA,TRBV7-6,TRBJ2-7,TGTGCCAGCAGCTTCTCGGGACAGACCCAAAACGAGCAGTACTTC,CASSFSGQTQNEQYF
NA,NA,TRBV27,TRBJ2-5,TGTGCCAGCAGAGGGTTAGTTGGGAGTGAAGAGACCCAGTACTTC,CASRGLVGSEETQYF
NA,NA,TRBV27,TRBJ1-1,TGTGCCAGCAGTTCATTTCGACAGCCGAACACTGAAGCTTTCTTT,CASSSFRQPNTEAFF
NA,NA,TRBV15,TRBJ1-1,TGTGCCACCAGCAGAGAATTACGGTACACTGAAGCTTTCTTT,CATSRELRYTEAFF
TRBD1,NA,TRBV19,TRBJ1-5,TGTACCACCCGAACCGGGACAGGGTTACGGCCCCAGCATTTT,CTTRTGTGLRPQHF
TRBD2,NA,TRBV7-6,TRBJ2-4,TGTGCCAGCAGCTTAGCCGCTAGCGGGGGGGCCGTAGCCAAAAACATTCAGTACTTC,CASSLAASGGAVAKNIQYF
NA,NA,TRBV19,TRBJ1-1,TGTGCCAGTAGTACCCCCCGGGACTCAAACTGGAACACTGAAGCTTTCTTT,CASSTPRDSNWNTEAFF
NA,NA,TRBV25-1,TRBJ2-5,TGTGCCAGCAGTGAACGCCAAGAGACCCAGTACTTC,CASSERQETQYF
NA,NA,TRBV9,TRBJ2-7,TGTGCCAGCAGCCCCGACAGCGTGAGCTCCTACGAGCAGTACTTC,CASSPDSVSSYEQYF
NA,NA,TRBV18,TRBJ2-1,TGTGCCAGCTCACCATCTGCGCCCGTAGCGTTCTTC,CASSPSAPVAFF
NA,NA,TRBV30,TRBJ1-3,TGTGCTATAAGGAGGCCGGGAAACACCATATATTTT,CAIRRPGNTIYF
TRBD2,few,TRBV18,TRBJ2-5,TGTGCCAGCTCACGGGGAGGGACAGAGACCCAGTACTTC,CASSRGGTETQYF
TRBD2,NA,TRBV7-9,TRBJ2-2,TGTGCCAGCAGCACCCGACTAGCGGGCACCGGGGAGCTGTTTTTT,CASSTRLAGTGELFF
TRBD1,once,TRBV27,TRBJ1-5,TGTGCCAGCAAAAAGGGCAGGGGGGGCAATCAGCCCCAGCATTTT,CASKKGRGGNQPQHF
TRBD1,NA,TRBV4-2,TRBJ2-1,TGTGCCAGCAGCCACCCGGGACAGGGGCCTAATGAGCAGTTCTTC,CASSHPGQGPNEQFF